The 26 T cell receptor beta chains reported below all come from one sample, sequenced in a study of T-cell memory formation after mild COVID-19. MiXCR, applied by TCRdb to the 5' RACE reads, yields one record per CDR3 protein. Counted here are around 83,000 distinct CDR3 sequences, around a quarter occurring once; the ten biggest clones make up roughly 40%. Sequencing input: PBMCs or a T cell subset sorted from them (not recorded which). The source is a man younger than 35 who had mild COVID-19 (a few samples of this study predate the infection). Cell type and time point are not known.

The chain couples TRBV30 to TRBJ1-1; D not resolved. Germline V gives CDR1 GTSNPN, CDR2 SVGIG (reference sequence). The CDR3 extends over 16 amino acids. The V end was cut by 2 bases, the J end by 2 bases, with 18 bases between. The DNA for the CDR3 is TGTGCCTGGAGTAGCCCCCTACTGGGTCGAAACACTGAAGCTTTCTTT. Translated: CAWSSPLLGRNTEAFF. Drawing the rest from reference TRBV30 and TRBJ1-1, the complete variable domain is SQTIHQWPATLVQPVGSPLSLECTVEGTSNPNLYWYRQAAGRGLQLLFYSVGIGQISSEVPQNLSASRPQDRQFILSSKKLLLSDSGFYLCAWSSPLLGRNTEAFFGQGTRLTVV.

The V and J genes are TRBV7-9 and TRBJ2-1, with no clear D. Trimming removed 2 bases from V and 7 bases from J, with 6 bases in between. The germline CDR1 and CDR2 sequences are SEHNR and FQNEAQ (reference sequence). The CDR3 loop spans 12 amino acids. The CDR3 is CASSLSINEQFF. The DNA for the CDR3 is TGTGCCAGCAGCTTAAGCATAAATGAGCAGTTCTTC.

This clonotype was seen a few times. V is TRBV6-2 or TRBV6-3 and J is TRBJ2-7, with D possibly TRBD1 on 5 matching bases. V was cut by 4 bases and J by 0 bases, with 10 bases left in between. The germline V gene has CDR1 MNHEY and CDR2 SVGEGT. The CDR3 has 14 residues. CDR3 bases: TGTGCCAGCAGTTCCAGGGTATTCTCCTACGAGCAGTACTTC. The encoded protein is CASSSRVFSYEQYF.

The chain couples TRBV4-1 to TRBJ2-7; 9 bases are shared with TRBD1. The CDR3 has 15 residues. V gave up 6 bases and J gave up 2 bases; unmatched junction bases: 8. CDR1 is MGHRA and CDR2 is YSYEKL in the germline V gene. The CDR3 sequence is CASSSSGQGAYEQYF. The CDR3, as DNA: TGCGCCAGCAGTTCCTCGGGACAGGGAGCCTACGAGCAGTACTTC.

The chain combines TRBV6-2 or TRBV6-3 with TRBJ1-2; no definite D call. The length of the CDR3 is 13 residues. V lost 2 bases and J 4 bases, leaving 8 bases between the germline ends. Germline CDR1 is MNHEY and CDR2 is SVGEGT. The CDR3 nucleotides read TGTGCCAGCAGTTACCAGAGACTCTATGGCTACACCTTC. This translates into CASSYQRLYGYTF.

This clonotype was counted a few times. This chain joins TRBV4-1 and TRBJ1-2; D gene uncertain. Germline CDR1 MGHRA, CDR2 YSYEKL. The CDR3 is 13 amino acids. The V end lost 3 bases, the J end lost 3 bases, and 8 bases lay between the germline ends. The CDR3: CASSQRPYYGYTF. In nucleotides, the CDR3 is TGCGCCAGCAGCCAGAGACCTTACTATGGCTACACCTTC.

The rearrangement uses TRBV27 and TRBJ2-1; possibly TRBD1 for D (6 bases). The CDR3 length is 12 residues. Per the germline V gene, CDR1 is MNHEY and CDR2 is SMNVEV (reference sequence). Trimming took off 8 bases at V and 9 bases at J, with 14 bases between the two ends. The CDR3 sequence: CASFSGAGEQFF. The DNA for the CDR3 is TGTGCCAGCTTCTCAGGGGCCGGTGAGCAGTTCTTC.

V is TRBV7-3 and J is TRBJ2-3; D not certain. V was trimmed by 5 bases and J by 4 bases, leaving 7 bases between them. This CDR3 contains 12 residues. Per germline, CDR1 SGHTA and CDR2 FQGTGA. CDR3 residues: CASSHPADTQYF. The CDR3 DNA sequence: TGTGCCAGCAGCCATCCCGCAGATACGCAGTATTTT.

This clonotype showed up just a few times. The gene calls are TRBV27 and TRBJ1-1, with 7 bases lining up with TRBD1. This CDR3 has 15 residues. Germline CDR1 is MNHEY and CDR2 is SMNVEV (reference sequence). J gave up 4 bases and V 6 bases, and 11 bases lay outside the gene matches. CDR3 region: CASSRADRVATEAFF. The CDR3 DNA follows: TGTGCCAGCAGCCGCGCTGACAGGGTGGCCACTGAAGCTTTCTTT.

This clonotype turned up a few times. CDR3 bases: TGTGCCAGCAGCCAACCGGGACAGAGCACAGATACGCAGTATTTT. This gives the protein CASSQPGQSTDTQYF. V and J are TRBV4-2 and TRBJ2-3; 7 bases agree with TRBD1. Germline V CDR1 and CDR2: LGHNA, YNFKEQ. The junction had 2 bases not matched to a gene; V was cut back by 2 bases and J by 0 bases. The CDR3 spans 15 residues.

This clonotype showed up just a few times. This chain joins TRBV5-1 and TRBJ2-7, with TRBD2 matching 8 bases. This CDR3 contains 15 residues. V lost 4 bases and J lost 2; bases outside the gene matches: 8. CDR1 is SGHRS and CDR2 is YFSETQ in the germline V gene. CDR3 sequence reads: CASSTRTSWAYEQYF. CDR3 coding DNA: TGCGCCAGCAGCACAAGGACTAGCTGGGCCTACGAGCAGTACTTC.

The chain joins TRBV27 to TRBJ1-5; weak D call: TRBD1 (6 bases). Germline assignment: CDR1 MNHEY and CDR2 SMNVEV (reference sequence). The CDR3 totals 15 residues. V gave up 3 bases and J gave up 3 bases, with 12 bases separating them. The CDR3 coding sequence is TGTGCCAGCAGTTTCAGGGGAGTGGTCAATCAGCCCCAGCATTTT. This encodes CASSFRGVVNQPQHF.

This clonotype was seen a handful of times. The rearrangement uses TRBV7-9 and TRBJ2-5, with 12 bases lining up with TRBD1. There are 17 residues in the CDR3. The ends lost 4 bases at V and 4 bases at J; junction bases unmatched: 10. CDR1 is SEHNR, CDR2 FQNEAQ, per germline (reference sequence). The CDR3 nucleotides read TGTGCCAGCAGCTCCCCCGGGACAGGGGGCTATTTAGAGACCCAGTACTTC. Translated: CASSSPGTGGYLETQYF.

This clonotype was picked up a small number of times. The chain joins TRBV27 to TRBJ2-7; tentatively, D is TRBD2 (7 bases). The germline V and J ends were trimmed by 2 bases and 0 bases, with 11 bases remaining between them. Germline lookup yields CDR1 MNHEY and CDR2 SMNVEV (reference sequence). This CDR3 region has 15 residues. The CDR3 DNA is TGTGCCAGCAGTTTAAGGGGGGGAAGCTCCTACGAGCAGTACTTC. Translation gives CASSLRGGSSYEQYF.

J is TRBJ2-5 and V is TRBV7-6, with D hard to call. CDR3 length: 14 amino acids. The V and J ends lost 1 base and 2 bases respectively, with 8 bases between them. Germline values: CDR1 SGHVS, CDR2 FNYEAQ. The CDR3 reads CASSLGEDQETQYF. The CDR3, as DNA: TGTGCCAGCAGCTTAGGTGAAGATCAAGAGACCCAGTACTTC.

A few counts support this clonotype. The CDR3 loop reads CASSQEGPPMNTEAFF. DNA for the CDR3: TGCGCCAGCAGCCAAGAAGGCCCACCGATGAACACTGAAGCTTTCTTT. V and J are TRBV4-3 and TRBJ1-1; no clear D gene. V dropped 0 bases and J dropped 0 bases, with 11 bases sitting between them. The CDR3 runs to 16 residues. CDR1 and CDR2 from the germline V gene are LGHNA and YSLEER.

The CDR3 loop reads CSAALGTANYGYTF. DNA for the CDR3: TGCAGTGCCGCCTTAGGGACAGCGAACTATGGCTACACCTTC. This chain connects TRBV20-1 to TRBJ1-2; 7 bases match TRBD1. CDR3 length: 14 residues. Germline V gene sequence: CDR1 DFQATT, CDR2 SNEGSKA (reference sequence). V shed 6 bases and J 2 bases; nucleotides not matched to a gene: 9.

This clonotype was observed a few times. The chain employs TRBV29-1 and TRBJ2-2, with D possibly called TRBD1 or TRBD2 (5 bases each). The CDR3 runs 14 residues. CDR1 and CDR2 from the germline V gene are SQVTM and ANQGSEA. Trimming stripped 3 bases from V and 0 bases from J, with 8 bases between. The CDR3 loop is CSVEGDANTGELFF. The CDR3 DNA reads as TGCAGCGTTGAGGGGGATGCGAACACCGGGGAGCTGTTTTTT.

The V and J genes are TRBV7-2 and TRBJ1-6, with TRBD1 matching 9 bases. CDR1 is SGHTA and CDR2 is FQGNSA in the germline V gene. CDR3 size: 18 residues. The V segment lost 2 bases and the J segment 0 bases; nucleotides outside the gene matches: 5. In nucleotides, the CDR3 is TGTGCCAGCAGCTTAACCGGGACAGGGAGCTCCTATAATTCACCCCTCCACTTT. Amino acids: CASSLTGTGSSYNSPLHF.

The rearrangement links TRBV5-1 to TRBJ2-2, with 11 bases fitting TRBD2. Germline loops: CDR1 SGHRS, CDR2 YFSETQ. V trimming: 0 bases; J trimming: 6 bases; junction bases outside the gene matches: 7. The length of the CDR3 is 17 residues. In DNA, the CDR3 is TGCGCCAGCAGCTTGGAAGCTAGCGGGGGGTTTCCCGGGGAGCTGTTTTTT. Translating gives CASSLEASGGFPGELFF.

The V and J genes are TRBV29-1 and TRBJ1-2; a possible D gene is TRBD1 (6 bases). This CDR3 spans 12 amino acids. CDR1 is SQVTM and CDR2 is ANQGSEA in the germline V gene. V gave up 3 bases and J gave up 4 bases, with 9 bases separating them. The CDR3 region has the DNA TGCAGCGTTGATCAGGGGTTCTATGGCTACACCTTC. It yields the protein CSVDQGFYGYTF.

This clonotype was observed many times. This sequence joins TRBV5-1 and TRBJ2-5; D may be TRBD1 (6 bases). This CDR3 spans 15 amino acids. V was clipped by 3 bases and J by 3 bases, with 15 bases between them. Germline V gives CDR1 SGHRS, CDR2 YFSETQ. The CDR3, as DNA: TGCGCCAGCAGCTACTCAGGGGCTTTAGAAGAGACCCAGTACTTC. Its protein is CASSYSGALEETQYF.

This clonotype came up many times. The chain has TRBV27 and TRBJ2-3; tentatively, D is TRBD2 (5 bases). The CDR3 length is 15 residues. V lost 2 bases, J lost 0 bases, and 9 bases lay in between. Germline CDR1 reads MNHEY; CDR2 reads SMNVEV (reference sequence). The CDR3 bases are TGTGCCAGCAGTTTAACCGGGATTAGCACAGATACGCAGTATTTT. Translation gives CASSLTGISTDTQYF.

The CDR3 sequence: CATSDPKRGGLNEQFF. DNA for the CDR3: TGTGCCACCAGTGACCCTAAGCGGGGGGGCCTCAATGAGCAGTTCTTC. The chain couples TRBV24-1 to TRBJ2-1; 10 positions match TRBD2. The CDR3 length is 16 residues. Germline loops: CDR1 KGHDR, CDR2 SFDVKD. After removal of 4 bases from V and 6 bases from J, the junction contained 8 bases not matched to a gene.

This clonotype has a handful of counts. V usage is TRBV24-1 and J usage is TRBJ2-1; tentatively, D is TRBD1 (6 bases). The ends were cut back, 4 bases at V and 9 bases at J, with 12 bases in the middle. Germline lookup yields CDR1 KGHDR and CDR2 SFDVKD. The CDR3 loop spans 13 amino acids. The CDR3 reads CATSESTGTEQFF. CDR3 coding DNA: TGTGCCACCAGTGAGTCCACAGGGACTGAGCAGTTCTTC.

The chain joins TRBV7-3 to TRBJ2-1; 8 nucleotides line up with TRBD2. Germline assignment: CDR1 SGHTA and CDR2 FQGTGA. After removal of 1 base from V and 7 bases from J, the junction contained 3 bases not matched to a gene. CDR3 length equals 14 residues. The CDR3 region is CASSLSGGRNEQFF. DNA of the CDR3: TGTGCCAGCAGCTTAAGCGGGGGGCGGAATGAGCAGTTCTTC. Looking up the rest from reference TRBV7-3 and TRBJ2-1 gives the full variable domain: GAGVSQTPSNKVTEKGKYVELRCDPISGHTALYWYRQSLGQGPEFLIYFQGTGAADDSGLPNDRFFAVRPEGSVSTLKIQRTERGDSAVYLCASSLSGGRNEQFFGPGTRLTVL.